This is a list of T cell receptor beta chains from one sample in a study of shared clonotypes between healthy human individuals. Data came from immunoSEQ multiplex PCR; TCRdb stores just in-frame clones and leaves some out. Among about 690,000 clones listed, roughly 91% were seen once. Material for sequencing was memory CD8+ T cells from PBMCs. The receptors were gathered from a man aged 18-30 years in good health. Some clones in this sample may be carry-over from other donors' samples. Each CDR3 is given with its conserved first and last residue. A D gene is named only where the DNA matches it firmly. Size is stated for part of the rows, as once, few or many counts, or as a class when the clone is expanded.

v_gene	d_gene	j_gene	abundance	CDR3aa	CDR3nt
TRBV7-9	NA	TRBJ2-7	once	CASSPRVPSGDEQYF	TGTGCCAGCAGCCCTCGGGTGCCCTCAGGTGACGAGCAGTACTTC
TRBV6-1	NA	TRBJ2-7	NA	CASSEGGPLSYEQYF	TGTGCCAGCAGTGAAGGGGGTCCCCTCTCCTACGAGCAGTACTTC
TRBV28	TRBD2	TRBJ2-3	NA	CASSQRLAGPTDTQYF	TGTGCCAGCAGTCAAAGACTAGCGGGGCCCACAGATACGCAGTATTTT
TRBV2	NA	TRBJ2-3	NA	CACPESTPQYF	TGTGCCTGCCCCGAATCAACTCCGCAGTATTTT
TRBV4-1	TRBD2	TRBJ2-2	NA	CASSQDILAGDTGELFF	TGCGCCAGCAGCCAAGACATTTTAGCGGGAGACACCGGGGAGCTGTTTTTT
TRBV11-2	TRBD2	TRBJ2-7	NA	CASSSTSGSYEQYF	TGTGCCAGCAGCTCAACTAGCGGGAGTTACGAGCAGTACTTC
TRBV6-5	TRBD1	TRBJ2-7	NA	CASSLGDRGVYEQYF	TGTGCCAGCAGTTTGGGAGACAGGGGGGTCTACGAGCAGTACTTC
TRBV19	NA	TRBJ2-5	NA	CASSIGAEETQYF	TGTGCCAGTAGTATAGGGGCCGAAGAGACCCAGTACTTC
TRBV5-4	TRBD1	TRBJ2-7	once	CASTLTGGAEQYF	TGTGCCAGCACCCTGACAGGGGGCGCCGAGCAGTACTTC
TRBV27	TRBD1	TRBJ2-5	once	CASSPWDRQETQYF	TGTGCCAGCAGCCCTTGGGACAGGCAAGAGACCCAGTACTTC
TRBV28	NA	TRBJ2-1	NA	CASSGGWQAYNEQFF	TGTGCCAGCAGTGGGGGTTGGCAGGCCTACAATGAGCAGTTCTTC
TRBV11-2	NA	TRBJ2-7	NA	CASSVSSYEQYF	TGTGCCAGCAGCGTCTCCTCCTACGAGCAGTACTTC
TRBV9	NA	TRBJ2-6	NA	CASSGITGANVLTF	TGTGCCAGCAGCGGAATAACAGGAGCCAACGTCCTGACTTTC
TRBV7-2	NA	TRBJ2-3	NA	CASSTLTVASQIKYF	TGTGCCAGCAGCACGCTTACTGTAGCTAGCCAAATTAAATATTTT
TRBV4-1	NA	TRBJ2-7	NA	CASSQSGAYEQYF	TGCGCCAGCAGCCAATCGGGGGCCTACGAGCAGTACTTC
TRBV5-1	NA	TRBJ2-7	NA	CASKKEDTSYEQYF	TGCGCCAGCAAAAAGGAAGACACCTCCTACGAGCAGTACTTC
TRBV27	NA	TRBJ2-1	NA	CASSLWGSGSSYNEQFF	TGTGCCAGCAGTTTATGGGGGTCCGGGAGCTCCTACAATGAGCAGTTCTTC
TRBV9	NA	TRBJ2-7	once	CASSVSRESYEQYF	TGTGCCAGCAGCGTATCGAGGGAGTCTTACGAGCAGTACTTC
TRBV7-9	NA	TRBJ1-1	NA	CASSLFVRPPMNTEAFF	TGTGCCAGCAGCTTATTCGTTAGACCACCTATGAACACTGAAGCTTTCTTT
TRBV7-7	NA	TRBJ2-3	NA	CASSLGRGDTQYF	TGTGCCAGCAGCTTGGGGCGAGGAGATACGCAGTATTTT
TRBV4-3	NA	TRBJ2-2	NA	CASSRRVADTGELFF	TGCGCCAGCAGCCGACGGGTAGCGGACACCGGGGAGCTGTTTTTT
TRBV9	TRBD2	TRBJ2-1	NA	CASSVAQRGASGLHNEQFF	TGTGCCAGCAGCGTAGCCCAACGAGGAGCTAGCGGGCTACACAATGAGCAGTTCTTC
TRBV5-1	TRBD1	TRBJ2-7	NA	CASSFGTGDSYEQYF	TGCGCCAGCAGCTTCGGGACAGGCGACTCCTACGAGCAGTACTTC
TRBV5-1	TRBD2	TRBJ2-1	NA	CASSFGGNEQFF	TGCGCCAGCAGCTTCGGGGGGAATGAGCAGTTCTTC
TRBV28	NA	TRBJ2-7	NA	CASSLRVASHEQYF	TGTGCCAGCAGTTTAAGGGTAGCGTCGCACGAGCAGTACTTC
TRBV2	NA	TRBJ2-7	NA	CASRATGAYEQYF	TGTGCCAGCAGGGCGACAGGCGCCTACGAGCAGTACTTC
TRBV27	TRBD1	TRBJ2-7	NA	CASSLLSGTGVYEQYF	TGTGCCAGCAGTCTCCTCTCCGGGACAGGTGTCTACGAGCAGTACTTC
TRBV27	NA	TRBJ1-1	NA	CASTDRSHTEAFF	TGTGCCAGCACCGACAGGAGTCACACTGAAGCTTTCTTT
TRBV10-3	TRBD2	TRBJ2-1	NA	CAIRKGLAVLNEQFF	TGTGCCATCAGGAAGGGACTAGCGGTCCTCAATGAGCAGTTCTTC
TRBV18	NA	TRBJ2-7	NA	CASSPPGQRTYEQYF	TGTGCCAGCTCACCACCCGGCCAGCGAACCTACGAGCAGTACTTC
TRBV28	TRBD2	TRBJ2-3	NA	CASSFSPYRGMTSDTQYF	TGTGCCAGCAGTTTCTCGCCCTACCGGGGGATGACTAGCGATACGCAGTATTTT
TRBV6-1	NA	TRBJ2-7	NA	CASSEGTSPTWEQYF	TGTGCCAGCAGTGAAGGGACATCCCCTACGTGGGAGCAGTACTTC
TRBV27	NA	TRBJ2-1	NA	CASSSTVNEQFF	TGTGCCAGCAGTTCGACAGTTAATGAGCAGTTCTTC
TRBV7-3	TRBD1	TRBJ2-3	NA	CATRQGVSSTDTQYF	TGTGCCACCAGACAGGGGGTCTCTAGCACAGATACGCAGTATTTT
TRBV29-1	NA	TRBJ1-2	NA	CSVPAGTGYGYTF	TGCAGCGTCCCGGCGGGGACCGGGTATGGCTACACCTTC
TRBV4-1	TRBD1	TRBJ2-7	NA	CASSYRDRDSYEQYF	TGCGCCAGCAGCTACCGGGACAGGGACTCCTACGAGCAGTACTTC
TRBV29-1	NA	TRBJ2-6	NA	CSVSGANVLTF	TGCAGCGTTTCTGGGGCCAACGTCCTGACTTTC
TRBV10-1	TRBD1	TRBJ1-1	NA	CASSPDRGLHTEAFF	TGCGCCAGCAGCCCGGACAGGGGGCTCCACACTGAAGCTTTCTTT
TRBV9	TRBD2	TRBJ2-3	NA	CASSAPSGRGSDTQYF	TGTGCCAGCAGCGCCCCTAGCGGGAGGGGCTCAGATACGCAGTATTTT
TRBV28	NA	TRBJ2-7	NA	CASSPKRQIYEQYF	TGTGCCAGCAGTCCCAAAAGACAGATCTACGAGCAGTACTTC
TRBV10-3	NA	TRBJ2-1	NA	CAISEDGVGEQFF	TGTGCCATCAGTGAGGACGGGGTCGGTGAGCAGTTCTTC
TRBV29-1	TRBD1	TRBJ2-7	once	CSVETSVQGPYEQYF	TGCAGCGTTGAAACTTCGGTACAGGGGCCCTACGAGCAGTACTTC
TRBV5-1	NA	TRBJ2-7	once	CASSFAGHSYEQYF	TGCGCCAGCAGCTTCGCGGGACACTCCTACGAGCAGTACTTC
TRBV10-3	TRBD1	TRBJ2-3	NA	CAIDSEPGQGPDTQYF	TGTGCCATAGATTCAGAACCGGGACAGGGCCCAGATACGCAGTATTTT
TRBV20-1	TRBD2	TRBJ2-1	NA	CSARVGREWFF	TGCAGTGCTAGAGTAGGGCGGGAGTGGTTCTTC